This entry describes one TCR beta chain. The antigen is not known. CDR1 is MDHEN, CDR2 SYDVKM, per germline. J was trimmed by 8 bases and V by 5 bases; bases with no gene match: 10. CDR3 size: 15 residues. PCR used 60 Vbeta primers and 13 Jbeta primers. TCRdb's copy holds only in-frame clones and misses some; the assay was immunoSEQ multiplex PCR. The table records about 200,000 clones, roughly four fifths of them present only once. This record comes from a study of cytomegalovirus exposure and HLA in healthy donors. Study-wide results and limits: Specific recognition of CMV antigens was confirmed in vitro for a few chains (all CMV-associated). Certain indistinguishable V segments, among them TRBV6-2 and TRBV6-3, were excluded. In a later analysis, HLA-C alleles had the fewest associated TCRs, DRB1 alleles the most.

The sequencing input was PBMCs. This receptor was taken from a woman aged 45 to 65 in good health and CMV-seropositive. The chain employs TRBV28 and TRBJ1-2; 11 bases agree with TRBD1. The CDR3 DNA follows: TGTGCCAGCAGTAACCCGGGACAGGGGGGTTCAGGCTACACCTTC. Translated: CASSNPGQGGSGYTF.